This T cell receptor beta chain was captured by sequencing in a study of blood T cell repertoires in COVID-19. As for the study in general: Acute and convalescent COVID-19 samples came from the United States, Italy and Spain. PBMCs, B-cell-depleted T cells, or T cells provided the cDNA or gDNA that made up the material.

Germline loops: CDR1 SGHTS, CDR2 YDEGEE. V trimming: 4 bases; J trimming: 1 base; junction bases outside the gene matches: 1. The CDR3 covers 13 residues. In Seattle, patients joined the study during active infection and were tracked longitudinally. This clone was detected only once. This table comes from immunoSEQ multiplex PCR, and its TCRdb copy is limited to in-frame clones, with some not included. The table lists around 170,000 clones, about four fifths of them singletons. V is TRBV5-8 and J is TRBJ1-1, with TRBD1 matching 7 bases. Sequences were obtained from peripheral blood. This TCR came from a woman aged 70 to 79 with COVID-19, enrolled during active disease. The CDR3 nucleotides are TGTGCCAGCAGCCAGGGGGAGAACACTGAAGCTTTCTTT. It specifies CASSQGENTEAFF.